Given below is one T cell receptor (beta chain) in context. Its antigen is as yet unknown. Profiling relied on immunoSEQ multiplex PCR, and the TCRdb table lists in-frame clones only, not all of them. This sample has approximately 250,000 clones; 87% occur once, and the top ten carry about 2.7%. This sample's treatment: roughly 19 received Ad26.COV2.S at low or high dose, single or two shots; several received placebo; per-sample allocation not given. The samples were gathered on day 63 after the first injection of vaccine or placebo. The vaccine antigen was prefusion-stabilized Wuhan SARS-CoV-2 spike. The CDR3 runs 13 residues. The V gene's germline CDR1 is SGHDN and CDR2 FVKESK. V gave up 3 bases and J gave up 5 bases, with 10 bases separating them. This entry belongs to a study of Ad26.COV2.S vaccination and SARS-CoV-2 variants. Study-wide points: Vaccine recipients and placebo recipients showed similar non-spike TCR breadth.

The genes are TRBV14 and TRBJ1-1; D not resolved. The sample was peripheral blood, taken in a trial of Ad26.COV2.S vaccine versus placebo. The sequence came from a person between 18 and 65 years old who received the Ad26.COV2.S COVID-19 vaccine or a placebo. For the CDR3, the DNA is TGTGCCAGCAGCCAGACGGAAATTACTGAAGCTTTCTTT. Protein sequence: CASSQTEITEAFF.